This entry lists 7 T cell receptor beta chains sequenced from one sample in a study of T cell repertoires in cytomegalovirus infection. TCRdb processed the reads anew with MiXCR; each CDR3 protein has one entry. The table has hundreds of thousands of distinct CDR3 sequences, over 7.5% seen once. Material: PBMCs. These receptors were obtained from a human donor in good health (CMV status not recorded). Some clones in this sample may be carry-over from other donors' samples.

This clonotype was observed at least ten times. DNA of the CDR3: TGTGCCAGCAGCCAAGTTAGCGGGAGGGCCAATGAGCAGTTCTTC. It codes for CASSQVSGRANEQFF. The chain is built from TRBV4-2 and TRBJ2-1, with TRBD2 matching over 11 bases. V lost 1 base, J lost 6 bases, and 2 bases stayed unmatched. Looked up from germline, CDR1 is LGHNA and CDR2 is YNFKEQ. The CDR3 covers 15 residues.

This clonotype was recorded a few times. The chain combines TRBV10-3 with TRBJ2-5, with a weak D call TRBD1 (6 bases). This CDR3 is 17 amino acids long. CDR1 is ENHRY and CDR2 is SYGVKD in the germline V gene. Trimming shortened V by 5 bases and J by 0 bases, and 19 bases separated the two germline ends. The CDR3 region is CAISLGGRLGDQETQYF. CDR3 nucleotide sequence: TGTGCCATCAGTTTAGGGGGTCGGCTTGGTGACCAAGAGACCCAGTACTTC.

This clonotype was seen a handful of times. The chain recombines TRBV24-1 with TRBJ2-7, with D possibly TRBD2 on 5 matching bases. Trimming pared 4 bases from V and 2 bases from J, leaving 20 bases between. The length of the CDR3 is 17 residues. Germline CDR1 and CDR2: KGHDR and SFDVKD. In nucleotides, the CDR3 is TGTGCCACCAGTGAAAATATCGGTAGCGCCGCAGCCTACGAGCAGTACTTC. This translates into CATSENIGSAAAYEQYF.

This sequence joins TRBV7-8 and TRBJ2-1; 13 bases match TRBD2. V lost 5 bases and J lost 3; bases outside the gene matches: 7. This CDR3 contains 17 residues. Per the germline V gene, CDR1 is SGHVS and CDR2 is FQNEAQ. CDR3 in DNA: TGTGCCAGCAGCCCCATGAGACTAGCGGGAGGCTACAATGAGCAGTTCTTC. Translated: CASSPMRLAGGYNEQFF. The full variable domain, completed using reference TRBV7-8 and TRBJ2-1, is GAGVSQSPRYKVAKRGQDVALRCDPISGHVSLFWYQQALGQGPEFLTYFQNEAQLDKSGLPSDRFFAERPEGSVSTLKIQRTQQEDSAVYLCASSPMRLAGGYNEQFFGPGTRLTVL.

This clonotype came up many times. The rearrangement links TRBV7-2 to TRBJ2-5; 10 bases are a match to TRBD2. Germline loops: CDR1 SGHTA, CDR2 FQGNSA. The CDR3 is made up of 15 amino acids. The V and J ends lost 6 bases and 5 bases, in that order; junction bases with no gene match: 9. The chain's CDR3 is CASSSLAGVRETQYF. Here the CDR3 DNA reads TGTGCCAGCAGTTCTCTAGCGGGAGTAAGGGAGACCCAGTACTTC. The complete variable domain, with remaining parts taken from reference TRBV7-2 and TRBJ2-5, reads GAGVSQSPSNKVTEKGKDVELRCDPISGHTALYWYRQSLGQGLEFLIYFQGNSAPDKSGLPSDRFSAERTGGSVSTLTIQRTQQEDSAVYLCASSSLAGVRETQYFGPGTRLLVL.

This sequence joins TRBV6-5 and TRBJ1-2; D uncertain. The V and J ends lost 6 bases and 1 base respectively, with 6 bases between them. CDR1 is MNHEY and CDR2 is SVGAGI in the germline V gene. This CDR3 comprises 12 residues. The CDR3 spells CASSRINYGYTF. The CDR3 nucleotides read TGTGCCAGCAGCCGAATTAACTATGGCTACACCTTC.

This clonotype was counted ten times or more. The chain employs TRBV25-1 and TRBJ1-1; unclear D gene. The CDR3 consists of 14 residues. Germline CDR1 reads MGHDK; CDR2 reads SYGVNS. The V end was cut by 6 bases, the J end by 0 bases, with 11 bases between. CDR3 loop: CASRGSWVNTEAFF. The CDR3, as DNA: TGTGCCAGCAGGGGGTCCTGGGTGAACACTGAAGCTTTCTTT.